The rows below give T cell receptor beta chains drawn from one sample of a study of cytomegalovirus exposure and HLA in healthy donors. Sequencing was performed with immunoSEQ multiplex PCR; in TCRdb, only in-frame clones are kept and a portion is missing. Here the sample spans more than 65,000 clones, roughly 68% being singletons. The sample consisted of PBMCs. Receptors originate from a woman aged 55-70 years in good health and CMV-seropositive. The CDR3 runs from the conserved cysteine through the conserved F or W. Size is stated for part of the rows, as once, few or many counts, or as a class when the clone is expanded.

V	J	size	CDR3
TRBV11-2	TRBJ2-3	.	CASSFSSGGLGGTQYF
TRBV30	TRBJ1-1	few	CAWSWDRAEAFF
TRBV5-5	TRBJ2-1	few	CASRPGLAGGRGEQFF
TRBV7-9	TRBJ2-3	.	CASSQTSERVVPDTQYF
TRBV2	TRBJ1-5	.	CASSFGNQPQHF
TRBV5-4	TRBJ1-1	.	CASSFRDSTEAFF
TRBV9	TRBJ2-2	.	CASSVESGGNTGELFF
TRBV9	TRBJ1-1	.	CASSVGGRRGDNTEAFF
TRBV7-9	TRBJ2-5	.	CASSKGTGRETQYF
TRBV6-5	TRBJ2-2	.	CASSYSAGVKTGELFF
TRBV5-1	TRBJ1-2	.	CASSPGQGAAGSGYTF
TRBV5-1	TRBJ2-7	.	CASSPIGGRPSYEQYF
TRBV7-8	TRBJ1-5	.	CASSPGTDNQPQHF
TRBV19	TRBJ1-6	.	CASSIRGQGYNSPLHF
TRBV29-1	TRBJ2-3	.	CSVGDRGQGTQYF
TRBV7-7	TRBJ1-2	.	CASSLRSDGVCYGYTF
TRBV25-1	TRBJ2-2	few	CASSPLVSANTGELFF
TRBV6-5	TRBJ2-2	once	CASSKRTGRTGELFF
TRBV29-1	TRBJ2-1	.	CSVEDAEAGLF
TRBV19	TRBJ2-3	once	CASSNRRTDTQYF
TRBV6-6	TRBJ2-7	.	CASSRQGVGYEQYF
TRBV18	TRBJ1-2	once	CASSSLDRESPYTF
TRBV4-1	TRBJ2-7	.	CASSQGRGNEQYF
TRBV30	TRBJ2-7	.	CAWSLLSGIDEQYF
TRBV11-2	TRBJ1-1	.	CASSPGTGPDTEAFF
TRBV9	TRBJ2-1	.	CASSFDGGPYNEQFF
TRBV19	TRBJ1-3	.	CASSSSWGQGNGNTIYF
TRBV30	TRBJ1-2	.	CAWSFAPGLGGSGYTF
TRBV7-9	TRBJ1-2	once	CASSLADPSYGYTF
TRBV19	TRBJ1-4	.	CAIADRGGEKLFF
TRBV2	TRBJ2-6	few	CASSEARVTGANVLTF
TRBV5-1	TRBJ2-3	.	CASSLTGGTQYF
TRBV10-3	TRBJ2-1	.	CAISVGPYNEQFF
TRBV10-1	TRBJ2-2	.	CASSQGLPNTGELFF
TRBV25-1	TRBJ2-7	once	CASSDIYYEQYF
TRBV20-1	TRBJ1-2	once	CSARATGSYTF
TRBV27	TRBJ1-6	.	CASSLFGHGAPLHF
TRBV27	TRBJ1-1	.	CASTSTVNTEAFF
TRBV7-9	TRBJ1-1	.	CASSLSGEAFF
TRBV30	TRBJ1-1	.	CACLPQMNTDAFF
TRBV5-1	TRBJ1-1	few	CASSLGLSPGLTNTEAFF
TRBV7-2	TRBJ2-7	.	CASSLGLSTNYEQYF
TRBV5-1	TRBJ2-3	.	CASKREGDTQYF
TRBV5-1	TRBJ2-1	.	CASRVTELYNEQFF
TRBV30	TRBJ2-3	.	CAWRKGPAGDTQYF
TRBV20-1	TRBJ1-2	.	CSGTPTGLHTF
TRBV5-8	TRBJ2-7	.	CASSRQRTGGLHEQYF
TRBV28	TRBJ2-1	few	CASRLAGGYNEQFF
TRBV6-1	TRBJ2-3	.	CATRGGEYTDTQYF
TRBV19	TRBJ2-3	.	CASRAGAFTDTQYF
TRBV5-1	TRBJ1-1	.	CASSLAPGNTEAFF
TRBV5-1	TRBJ1-6	.	CASSLGRGNSPLHF
TRBV19	TRBJ1-3	.	CASSIWALSGNTIYF